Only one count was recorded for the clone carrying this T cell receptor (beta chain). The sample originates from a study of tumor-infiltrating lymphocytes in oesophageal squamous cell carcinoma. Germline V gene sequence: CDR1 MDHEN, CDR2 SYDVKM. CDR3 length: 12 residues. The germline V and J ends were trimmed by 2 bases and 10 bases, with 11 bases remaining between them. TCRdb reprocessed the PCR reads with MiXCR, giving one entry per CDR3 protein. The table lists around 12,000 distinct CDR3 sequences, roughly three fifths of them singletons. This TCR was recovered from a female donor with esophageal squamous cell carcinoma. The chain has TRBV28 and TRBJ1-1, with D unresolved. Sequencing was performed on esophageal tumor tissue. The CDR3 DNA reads TGTGCCAGCAGTTTAGTGGGGAAGTCAGCTTTCTTT. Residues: CASSLVGKSAFF.